The T cell receptor beta chain described here comes from a study of blood T cell repertoires in COVID-19. Across the study: Researchers got acute and convalescent COVID-19 samples from the United States, Italy and Spain.

V lost 4 bases and J lost 11; bases outside the gene matches: 7. The CDR3 loop spans 14 amino acids. The germline V gene encodes CDR1 SGHAT and CDR2 FQNNGV. How the authors handled the data: How many nucleated cells were present was estimated from reference gene primer amplification. Produced via immunoSEQ multiplex PCR; TCRdb's table is partial and in-frame only. That table is the source of V, J and clone size, and D and trimming were worked out from the DNA. The sample records around 240,000 clones, approximately 82% being singletons. The receptor's source is an elderly woman with acute or convalescent COVID-19. Sample: peripheral blood. The genes are TRBV11-2 and TRBJ1-6; 8 nucleotides line up with TRBD1. CDR3: CASSSGQGATPLHF. The DNA for the CDR3 is TGTGCCAGCAGCTCTGGACAGGGCGCGACACCCCTCCACTTT.